Given below is one TCR beta chain in context. As yet, its antigen is unknown. This record belongs to a study of prognosis after radiotherapy for stage I lung cancer. Across the whole study: Medical inoperability applied to all of the non-small cell lung cancer patients.

The V segment lost 5 bases and the J segment 0 bases; nucleotides outside the gene matches: 3. The CDR3 is made up of 14 amino acids. Germline V lookup: CDR1 DFQATT, CDR2 SNEGSKA (reference sequence). CT and PET/CT showed node-negative disease in all patients, none of whom had received prior chemotherapy or radiotherapy or had other malignancies. By two-round multiplex PCR, the TCR beta CDR3 was amplified from genomic DNA. With primers specific to each TRBV and TRBJ gene, the first-round PCR was performed. Via MiXCR, TCRdb re-called the multiplex PCR reads, giving one row per CDR3 protein. Altogether around 26,000 distinct CDR3 sequences are present, around 32% being singletons, with the ten largest covering roughly a third. Broader study findings: Metastatic and non-metastatic patients reportedly diverged in TRBV and TRBJ gene usage. Among patients who developed distant metastases, Shannon entropy after stereotactic body radiation therapy was lower.

The sample here was PBMCs, taken before or after stereotactic body radiation therapy (not recorded which). This sequence joins TRBV20-1 and TRBJ2-7; TRBD2 aligns across 11 bases. This clonotype originated in a donor aged 50 or older with non-small cell lung cancer. The CDR3 nucleotides read TGCAGTGCTTGGACTAGCGGGTCCTCCTACGAGCAGTACTTC. Its translation is CSAWTSGSSYEQYF.